This passage covers 5 T cell receptor beta chains from one sample sequenced in a study of blood T cell repertoires in COVID-19. The method was immunoSEQ multiplex PCR; TCRdb's version includes in-frame clones alone and lacks a portion of them. The sample carries roughly 200,000 clones, about 85% recorded once. The sample taken for sequencing was peripheral blood. The receptors were gathered from a woman aged 55 to 70 with acute or convalescent COVID-19.

The CDR3 protein is CASIPGGAQNTEAFF. In DNA form, the CDR3 reads TGTGCCAGCATCCCGGGGGGGGCGCAGAACACTGAAGCTTTCTTT. The rearrangement links TRBV6-5 to TRBJ1-1; D possibly corresponds to TRBD1 (6 bases). Germline V gene sequence: CDR1 MNHEY, CDR2 SVGAGI. V was clipped by 7 bases and J by 1 base, with 16 bases between them. The CDR3 has 15 amino acids.

This clone was recorded at least ten times. This rearrangement joins TRBV6-2 or TRBV6-3 to TRBJ2-1; the D gene is possibly TRBD2 (5 bases). V was shortened by 2 bases and J by 3 bases, with 11 bases between the two germline ends. The CDR3 runs 15 residues. CDR1 is MNHEY, CDR2 SVGEGT, per germline. The CDR3 is CASSYAPRDYNEQFF. CDR3 bases: TGTGCCAGCAGTTACGCCCCCCGGGACTACAATGAGCAGTTCTTC.

This chain joins TRBV7-3 and TRBJ1-1, with D hard to call. The CDR3 is 15 residues long. The V and J ends lost 1 base and 4 bases respectively, with 13 bases between them. CDR1 and CDR2 (germline): SGHTA, FQGTGA. CDR3 residues: CASSLIAGSSTEAFF. The CDR3 nucleotides are TGTGCCAGCAGCTTAATTGCGGGGTCGAGCACTGAAGCTTTCTTT.

The chain links TRBV19 to TRBJ2-3; TRBD1 matches 11 bases. Germline V gives CDR1 LNHDA, CDR2 SQIVND (reference sequence). The V segment lost 1 base and the J segment 6 bases; nucleotides outside the gene matches: 3. The CDR3 spans 15 residues. DNA for the CDR3: TGTGCCAGTAGTATAGTGGGGACAGGGGGTGATACGCAGTATTTT. Translated, it gives CASSIVGTGGDTQYF.

The chain uses TRBV6-5 and TRBJ1-1, with D tentatively TRBD1 (6 bases). CDR3 size: 13 residues. The germline gives CDR1 MNHEY, CDR2 SVGAGI. V lost 6 bases and J lost 4, with 12 bases in between. The CDR3 coding sequence is TGTGCCAGCAGGAGGCAGGGGATCACTGAAGCTTTCTTT. This translates into CASRRQGITEAFF.